These 17 T cell receptor beta chains share one sample of origin, sequenced in a study of CD8 T cells in Susac syndrome. Random hexamers were used to reverse transcribe an amount of roughly 0.45 to 1 ug RNA. TCRdb reprocessed the immunoSEQ multiplex PCR reads via MiXCR and lists one record per CDR3 protein. The data contain approximately 180,000 distinct CDR3 sequences, 90% to 95% of them singletons. Material: CD4+ T cells from PBMCs. The receptors stem from a human donor with Susac syndrome.

The V call is TRBV7-9, the J call TRBJ2-7; D gene uncertain. Trimming left V 2 bases short and J 6 bases short, with 8 bases between. The CDR3 is 12 residues long. Germline CDR1 reads SEHNR; CDR2 reads FQNEAQ (reference sequence). The CDR3 region has the DNA TGTGCCAGCAGCTTAACTTTAAGCGAGCAGTACTTC. Translated: CASSLTLSEQYF.

The rearrangement joins TRBV6-1 to TRBJ1-2; TRBD1 might be the D (5 bases). There are 12 residues in the CDR3. Per germline, CDR1 MNHNS and CDR2 SASEGT. Trimming removed 2 bases at V and 6 bases at J, with 7 bases between. CDR3 in amino acids: CASSERRDGYTF. CDR3 bases: TGTGCCAGCAGTGAACGCAGGGATGGCTACACCTTC.

The CDR3 coding sequence is TGTGCCAGCAGTGAATCGTATAGGGGACACGAGCAGTACTTC. It translates to CASSESYRGHEQYF. The chain carries TRBV25-1 and TRBJ2-7, with D perhaps matching TRBD1 or TRBD2 (5 bases each). The germline V and J ends were trimmed by 1 base and 5 bases, with 12 bases remaining between them. The CDR3 runs 14 residues. Per the germline V gene, CDR1 is MGHDK and CDR2 is SYGVNS.

This sequence joins TRBV29-1 and TRBJ1-5; 7 bases are shared with TRBD1. Germline trimming cut 7 bases from V and 7 bases from J; bases unmatched to any gene: 10. In germline, CDR1 is SQVTM, CDR2 ANQGSEA. The CDR3 sequence is 13 residues long. CDR3 nucleotide sequence: TGCAGCGCTCCGACAGGGTTAGGCCAGCCCCAGCATTTT. Its translation is CSAPTGLGQPQHF.

The chain is built from TRBV7-2 and TRBJ1-5; possible D gene TRBD1, 6 bases. This CDR3 comprises 13 residues. From germline, CDR1 is SGHTA and CDR2 FQGNSA. V lost 3 bases and J 5 bases, leaving 8 bases between the germline ends. DNA of the CDR3: TGTGCCAGCAGCTTCAGGGGTCATCAGCCCCAGCATTTT. Its translation: CASSFRGHQPQHF.

In its sample, this clonotype was seen once. The CDR3 spells CASSLTSRNTEAFF. CDR3 bases: TGTGCCAGCAGTTTAACGAGCAGGAACACTGAAGCTTTCTTT. V and J are TRBV12-3 or TRBV12-4 and TRBJ1-1, with D uncertain. The V gene lost 2 bases and the J gene lost 1 base, with 8 bases spanning the gap. The CDR3 extends over 14 amino acids.

The chain carries TRBV5-1 and TRBJ2-1, with 11 bases aligning to TRBD2. This CDR3 region has 14 residues. Germline values: CDR1 SGHRS, CDR2 YFSETQ. The trim removed 7 bases at V and 6 bases at J, leaving 6 bases unmatched. The CDR3 nucleotides are TGCGCCAGCTTTCCCGGGACTAGCGGCAATGAGCAGTTCTTC. It translates to CASFPGTSGNEQFF.

This chain uses TRBV20-1 with TRBJ1-6; D perhaps matches TRBD1 (5 bases). Per germline, CDR1 DFQATT and CDR2 SNEGSKA (reference sequence). V shed 1 base and J shed 5 bases, with 15 bases lying between them. The CDR3 has 16 residues. The CDR3 DNA sequence: TGCAGTGCTAGAGGACCCTCAGCAGGGAATAATTCACCCCTCCACTTT. Protein: CSARGPSAGNNSPLHF.

This clonotype has just one count. This rearrangement joins TRBV19 to TRBJ2-2; TRBD1 is a possible D gene (6 bases). Germline CDR1 is LNHDA and CDR2 is SQIVND (reference sequence). This CDR3 comprises 13 residues. With 6 bases removed from V and 6 bases from J, the gap between germline ends came to 11 bases. CDR3 nucleotide sequence: TGTGCCAGTAGCAAATCAGGGGCCGGGGAGCTGTTTTTT. It encodes CASSKSGAGELFF.

The rearrangement joins TRBV20-1 to TRBJ2-3; a weak D match, TRBD1 (6 bases). The germline V and J ends were trimmed by 1 base and 6 bases, with 11 bases remaining between them. The CDR3 extends over 13 amino acids. Germline values: CDR1 DFQATT, CDR2 SNEGSKA (reference sequence). CDR3 in DNA: TGCAGTGCTAGAGTTACAGGGTCCGATACGCAGTATTTT. The encoded protein is CSARVTGSDTQYF.

This chain connects TRBV25-1 to TRBJ1-6; D gene uncertain. CDR1 is MGHDK and CDR2 is SYGVNS in the germline V gene. The germline V and J ends were trimmed by 6 bases and 8 bases, with 11 bases remaining between them. CDR3 size: 13 residues. CDR3 coding DNA: TGTGCCAGCAGAGGAATGGGTCATTCACCCCTCCACTTT. Translated: CASRGMGHSPLHF.

This chain uses TRBV2 with TRBJ1-5; unclear D gene. This CDR3 is 15 amino acids long. Germline values: CDR1 SNHLY, CDR2 FYNNEI. Trimming took 7 bases from V and 2 from J, leaving 15 bases between them. The CDR3 DNA reads TGTGCCAGCACTTTCCGGTCATCAGGCAATCAGCCCCAGCATTTT. This gives the protein CASTFRSSGNQPQHF.

The gene calls are TRBV19 and TRBJ2-1; D is possibly TRBD1 or TRBD2 (5 bases each). CDR3 size: 12 residues. In germline, CDR1 is LNHDA, CDR2 SQIVND (reference sequence). V was trimmed by 3 bases and J by 6 bases, leaving 6 bases between them. The CDR3 nucleotides are TGTGCCAGTAGTATTGGGGGCAATGAGCAGTTCTTC. It translates to CASSIGGNEQFF.

In DNA, the CDR3 is TGCGCCAGCAGCTTATTTGGTGGGACTGAAGCTTTCTTT. The encoded protein is CASSLFGGTEAFF. This chain joins TRBV5-1 and TRBJ1-1; D gene unclear. The CDR3 loop spans 13 amino acids. The germline V gene has CDR1 SGHRS and CDR2 YFSETQ. V dropped 2 bases and J dropped 5 bases, with 10 bases sitting between them.

As for this clonotype: The junction does not match germline at one end; this may be a read error. The chain carries TRBV29-1 and TRBJ1-2; D is unresolved. The CDR3 extends over 12 amino acids. The germline V gene encodes CDR1 SQVTM and CDR2 ANQGSEA. This CDR3 is CSVEEVGYRYTF. The CDR3 coding sequence is TGCAGCGTTGAAGAGGTGGGCTATCGCTACACCTTC.

The chain joins TRBV27 to TRBJ2-1; 10 positions agree with TRBD1. This CDR3 region has 16 residues. Trimming removed 4 bases from V and 1 base from J; junction bases left unmatched: 4. The germline V gene has CDR1 MNHEY and CDR2 SMNVEV (reference sequence). CDR3 residues: CASSSGQGGSYNEQFF. CDR3 nucleotide sequence: TGTGCCAGCAGTTCTGGACAGGGGGGGTCCTACAATGAGCAGTTCTTC.

Note on this clonotype: The junction does not match germline at one end; this may be a read error. V usage is TRBV2 and J usage is TRBJ1-6; D may be TRBD1 (5 bases). The germline gives CDR1 SNHLY, CDR2 FYNNEI. CDR3 length: 13 residues. The CDR3 DNA is TGTGCCAGCAAAAGGGACGTGAATTCAGCCCTCCACTTT. It is translated as CASKRDVNSALHF.